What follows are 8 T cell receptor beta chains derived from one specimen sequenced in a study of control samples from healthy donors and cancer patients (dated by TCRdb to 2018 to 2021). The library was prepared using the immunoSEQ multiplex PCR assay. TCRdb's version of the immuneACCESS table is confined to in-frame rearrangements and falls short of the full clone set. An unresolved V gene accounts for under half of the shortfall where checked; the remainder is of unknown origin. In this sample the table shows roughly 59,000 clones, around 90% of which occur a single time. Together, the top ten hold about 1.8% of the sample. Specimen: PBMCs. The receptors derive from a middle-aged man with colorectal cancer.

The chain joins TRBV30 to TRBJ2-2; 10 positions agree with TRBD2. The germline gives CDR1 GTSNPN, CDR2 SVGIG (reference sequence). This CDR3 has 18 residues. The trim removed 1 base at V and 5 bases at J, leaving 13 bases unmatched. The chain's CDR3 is CAWSGTTRGAGGTGELFF. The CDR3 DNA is TGTGCCTGGAGTGGAACGACTAGGGGAGCGGGGGGGACCGGGGAGCTGTTTTTT.

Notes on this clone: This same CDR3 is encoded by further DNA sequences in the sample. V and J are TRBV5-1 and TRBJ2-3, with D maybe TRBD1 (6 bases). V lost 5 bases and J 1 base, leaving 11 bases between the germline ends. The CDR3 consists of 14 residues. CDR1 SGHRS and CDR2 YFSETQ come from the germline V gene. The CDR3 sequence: CASSLAGGTDTQYF. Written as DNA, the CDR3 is TGCGCCAGCAGTCTTGCAGGGGGCACAGATACGCAGTATTTT.

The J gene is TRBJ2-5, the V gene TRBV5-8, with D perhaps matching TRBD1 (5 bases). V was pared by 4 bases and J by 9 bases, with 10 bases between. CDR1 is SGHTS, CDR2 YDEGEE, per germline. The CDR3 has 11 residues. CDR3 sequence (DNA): TGTGCCAGCAGCATTCAAGGGGCCCAGTACTTC. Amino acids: CASSIQGAQYF.

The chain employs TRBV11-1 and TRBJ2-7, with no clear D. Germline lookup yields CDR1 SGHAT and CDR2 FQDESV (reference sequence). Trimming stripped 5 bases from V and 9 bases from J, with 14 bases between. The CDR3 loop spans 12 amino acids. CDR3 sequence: CASSPTAHGQYF. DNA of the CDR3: TGTGCCAGCAGCCCGACCGCTCACGGGCAGTACTTC.

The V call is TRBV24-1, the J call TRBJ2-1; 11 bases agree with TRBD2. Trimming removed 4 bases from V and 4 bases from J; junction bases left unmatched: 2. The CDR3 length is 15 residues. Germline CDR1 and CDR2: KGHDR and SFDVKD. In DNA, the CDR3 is TGTGCCACCAGTGAACGACTAGCGGGATACAATGAGCAGTTCTTC. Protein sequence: CATSERLAGYNEQFF.

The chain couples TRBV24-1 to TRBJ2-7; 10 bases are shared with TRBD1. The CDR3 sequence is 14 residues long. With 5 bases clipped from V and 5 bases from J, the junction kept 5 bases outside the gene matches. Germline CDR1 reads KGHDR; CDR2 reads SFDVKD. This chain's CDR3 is CATSVTGTGDEQYF. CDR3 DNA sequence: TGTGCCACCAGTGTTACCGGGACAGGGGACGAGCAGTACTTC.

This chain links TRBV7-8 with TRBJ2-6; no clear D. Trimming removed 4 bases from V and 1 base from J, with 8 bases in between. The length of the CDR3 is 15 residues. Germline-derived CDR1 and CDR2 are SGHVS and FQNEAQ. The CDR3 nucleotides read TGTGCCAGCAGCTCTTCAGAATCTGGGGCCAACGTCCTGACTTTC. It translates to CASSSSESGANVLTF.

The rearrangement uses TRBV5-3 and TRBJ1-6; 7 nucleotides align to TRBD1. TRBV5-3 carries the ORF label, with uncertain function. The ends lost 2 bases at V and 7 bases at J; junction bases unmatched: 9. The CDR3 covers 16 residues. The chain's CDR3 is CARSFLRGRCNSPLHF. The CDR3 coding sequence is TGTGCCAGAAGCTTTTTGAGGGGGCGATGCAATTCACCCCTCCACTTT.